The rows below give T cell receptor beta chains drawn from one sample of a study of cytomegalovirus exposure and HLA in healthy donors. TCRdb keeps only in-frame clones here, not all; method: immunoSEQ multiplex PCR. Of roughly 160,000 clones listed, approximately 79% are singletons. The sequenced sample consisted of PBMCs. The receptors stem from a man aged 35-49 years in good health and CMV-seronegative. Both conserved end residues are part of each CDR3. The order of the fields is J gene, clone size, V gene, CDR3 protein. Clone size, where shown, is once, few, many, or a class for clones that have expanded.

TRBJ1-2 | few | TRBV2 | CASTLKGAILVYGYTF
TRBJ2-3 | . | TRBV6-6 | CASSWPRGGQDTQYF
TRBJ2-7 | . | TRBV27 | CASSSGTGEKIIDEQYF
TRBJ2-5 | . | TRBV7-2 | CASSLARGQETQYF
TRBJ1-2 | . | TRBV28 | CASSFRDRHYGYTF
TRBJ1-5 | . | TRBV7-6 | CASSTGFGNQPQHF
TRBJ2-1 | . | TRBV7-3 | CASSSSAVDAGYNEQFF
. | . | TRBV5-6 | CASSLGVSDYEQYF
TRBJ2-2 | . | TRBV27 | CASSSHSLQGHGELFF
TRBJ1-2 | . | TRBV7-9 | CASSPPVLNYGYTF
TRBJ2-6 | . | TRBV7-9 | CASTPLGQGSNVLTF
TRBJ1-2 | once | TRBV25-1 | CASSEYGEAYGYTF
TRBJ1-2 | . | TRBV27 | CASTDKPFNYGYTF
TRBJ2-7 | . | TRBV7-9 | CASSVPGGISYEQYF
TRBJ2-1 | once | TRBV9 | CASSVGQGHEQFF
TRBJ2-2 | . | TRBV19 | CASRPGQPTGELFF
TRBJ2-5 | . | TRBV7-6 | CASSGRETQYF
TRBJ1-1 | . | TRBV19 | CASSTGTGFTEAFF
TRBJ2-7 | few | TRBV5-1 | CASSLAGLAGGVGEQYF
TRBJ1-2 | . | TRBV27 | CASRGREDGYTF
TRBJ1-6 | . | TRBV9 | CASSTKNVDSPLHF
TRBJ2-3 | . | TRBV7-3 | CASSSQGGTDTQYF
TRBJ2-2 | once | TRBV7-3 | CASSYGLAGLAGELFF
TRBJ1-1 | . | TRBV18 | CASSPRVRTGDMNTEAFF
TRBJ2-3 | few | TRBV4-3 | CASSQNSGGLDTQYF